Listed below are T cell receptor beta chains from one sample, sequenced in a study of shared clonotypes between healthy human individuals. The repertoire was sequenced with immunoSEQ multiplex PCR; TCRdb's copy has only in-frame clones and lacks some. The sample shows about 2.1 million clones, approximately 92% of them seen only once. Input material: naive CD8+ T cells from PBMCs. These receptors came from a man aged 18 to 30 in good health. Some clones in this sample may be carry-over from other donors' samples. The CDR3 runs from the conserved cysteine through the conserved F or W. The D gene is left open where the match is weak. Size values are once, few and many counts, or a class for expanded clones, and some rows have none.

length	V	D	J	size	DNA	CDR3
18	TRBV28	TRBD1	TRBJ1-5	-	TGTGCCAGCAGTTATCGGGACAGGGCAGAGGAGGTCAATCAGCCCCAGCATTTT	CASSYRDRAEEVNQPQHF
18	TRBV28	-	TRBJ2-6	-	TGTGCCAGCAGTTATCTTCGGCGGCGAAGCTCTGGGGCCAACGTCCTGACTTTC	CASSYLRRRSSGANVLTF
15	TRBV28	-	TRBJ2-1	-	TGTGCCAGCAGTCCACTCTTCGGGAGTAACAATGAGCAGTTCTTC	CASSPLFGSNNEQFF
15	TRBV4-3	-	TRBJ2-3	-	TGCGCCAGCAGCCAAATCTATCCATCCACAGATACGCAGTATTTT	CASSQIYPSTDTQYF
15	TRBV7-2	-	TRBJ2-7	-	TGTGCCAGCAGCGAGGGATCTTCTACCTCCTACGAGCAGTACTTC	CASSEGSSTSYEQYF
15	TRBV9	-	TRBJ2-5	once	TGTGCCAGCAGTTTAACCGGGACTTACCAAGAGACCCAGTACTTC	CASSLTGTYQETQYF
15	TRBV5-4	TRBD2	TRBJ2-1	-	TGTGCCAGCAGCTTCTTAGCGGGAGGGCCGAATGAGCAGTTCTTC	CASSFLAGGPNEQFF
15	TRBV27	-	TRBJ2-7	-	TGTGCCAGCAGTTTAGTTTCAGGGACCTCCTACGAGCAGTACTTC	CASSLVSGTSYEQYF
14	TRBV9	-	TRBJ2-1	-	TGTGCCAGCAGCGTAGCAGGGTCCTACAATGAGCAGTTCTTC	CASSVAGSYNEQFF
17	TRBV5-1	TRBD2	TRBJ2-1	-	TGCGCCAGCAGCCTCCGAGCGGGACTAGCGGGAGGGAATGAGCAGTTCTTC	CASSLRAGLAGGNEQFF
14	TRBV27	TRBD2	TRBJ2-1	-	TGTGCCGCCTCCGGGACTAGATGGTCCGCTGAGCAGTTCTTC	CAASGTRWSAEQFF
15	TRBV27	-	TRBJ1-1	-	TGTGCCAGCAGTTCCTACAGGGATAGACGCACTGAAGCTTTCTTT	CASSSYRDRRTEAFF
15	TRBV27	TRBD2	TRBJ2-7	-	TGTGCCAGCAGCCCGGAGCGGGGGAGCTCCTACGAGCAGTACTTC	CASSPERGSSYEQYF
15	TRBV7-8	-	TRBJ2-3	-	TGTGCCAGCAGCCCCTCTGTCGGGGGAACAGATACGCAGTATTTT	CASSPSVGGTDTQYF
13	TRBV5-1	TRBD1	TRBJ2-1	-	TGCGCCAGCACACCGGGACAGGGACTGGGGCAGTTCTTC	CASTPGQGLGQFF
16	TRBV27	TRBD1	TRBJ1-2	-	TGTGCCAGCAGTTTATATCCGGGACAGGGGGCGCTGGGCTACACCTTC	CASSLYPGQGALGYTF
16	TRBV5-4	-	TRBJ2-7	-	TGTGCCAGCAGCCCTGGGACTTTTATGAGCTCCTACGAGCAGTACTTC	CASSPGTFMSSYEQYF
18	TRBV5-6	TRBD2	TRBJ2-2	-	TGTGCCAGCAGTTTCCCATTCGGGCGGGAGGGTTACGACGGGGAGCTGTTTTTT	CASSFPFGREGYDGELFF
14	TRBV19	-	TRBJ2-7	-	TGTGCCAGTAGCACCTCCGCTAGGGCCCACGAGCAGTACTTC	CASSTSARAHEQYF
15	TRBV4-2	-	TRBJ2-2	-	TGTGCCAGCAGCCAAGCGGGCGCGTGGACCGGGGAGCTGTTTTTT	CASSQAGAWTGELFF
16	TRBV7-9	TRBD1	TRBJ1-6	-	TGTGCCAGCAGCTTTCCCGGGACAGACTATAATTCACCCCTCCACTTT	CASSFPGTDYNSPLHF
18	TRBV28	TRBD1	TRBJ2-7	-	TGTGCCAGCAGCAGTACCCGGGACAGTTTGTTTTTTTTGCACGAGCAGTACTTC	CASSSTRDSLFFLHEQYF
15	TRBV15	-	TRBJ1-2	-	TGTGCCACTGGAGAAAGGGGCCTGGGGAACTATGGCTACACCTTC	CATGERGLGNYGYTF
14	TRBV27	-	TRBJ2-7	-	TGTGCCAGCAGTTGGGCGGGAAGGGGCTACGAGCAGTACTTC	CASSWAGRGYEQYF
13	TRBV7-9	-	TRBJ2-7	-	TGTGCCAGCAGCTTAGTCTCATCCTACGAGCAGTACTTC	CASSLVSSYEQYF
14	TRBV27	-	TRBJ2-5	-	TGTGCCAGCAGTTTAGGAGGGTCGTTGGAGACCCAGTACTTC	CASSLGGSLETQYF